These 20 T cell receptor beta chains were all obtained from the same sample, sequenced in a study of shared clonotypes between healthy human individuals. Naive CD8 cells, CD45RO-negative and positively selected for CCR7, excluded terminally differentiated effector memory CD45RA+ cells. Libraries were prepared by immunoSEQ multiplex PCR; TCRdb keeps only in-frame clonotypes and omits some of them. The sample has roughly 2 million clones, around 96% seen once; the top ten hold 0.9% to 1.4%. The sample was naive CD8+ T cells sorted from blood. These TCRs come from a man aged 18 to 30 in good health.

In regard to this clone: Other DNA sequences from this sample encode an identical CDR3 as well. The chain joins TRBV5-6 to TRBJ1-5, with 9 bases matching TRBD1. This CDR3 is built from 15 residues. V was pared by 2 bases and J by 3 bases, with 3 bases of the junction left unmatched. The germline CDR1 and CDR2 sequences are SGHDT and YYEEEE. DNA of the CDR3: TGTGCCAGCAGCTTCGGGACAGGGAACAATCAGCCCCAGCATTTT. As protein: CASSFGTGNNQPQHF.

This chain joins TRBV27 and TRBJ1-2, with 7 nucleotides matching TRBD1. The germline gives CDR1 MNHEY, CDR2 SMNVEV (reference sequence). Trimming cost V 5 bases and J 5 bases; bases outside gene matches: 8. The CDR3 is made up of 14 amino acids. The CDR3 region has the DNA TGTGCCAGCAGTCTACAGGGACAGACGTATGGCTACACCTTC. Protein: CASSLQGQTYGYTF.

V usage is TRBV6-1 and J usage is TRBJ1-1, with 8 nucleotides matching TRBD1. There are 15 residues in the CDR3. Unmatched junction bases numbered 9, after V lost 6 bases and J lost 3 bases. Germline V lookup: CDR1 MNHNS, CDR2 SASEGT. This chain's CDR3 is CASRTGVMGDTEAFF. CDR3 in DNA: TGTGCCAGCAGGACAGGGGTGATGGGGGACACTGAAGCTTTCTTT.

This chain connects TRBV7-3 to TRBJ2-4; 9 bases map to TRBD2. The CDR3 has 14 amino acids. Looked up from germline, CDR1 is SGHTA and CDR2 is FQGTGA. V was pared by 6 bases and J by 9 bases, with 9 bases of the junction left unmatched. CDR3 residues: CASRLAGPLSIQYF. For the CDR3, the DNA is TGTGCCAGCAGACTAGCGGGCCCTCTAAGCATTCAGTACTTC.

As DNA, the CDR3 is TGTGCCAGCAGCCCAGATAATCCAGATACGCAGTATTTT. This translates into CASSPDNPDTQYF. The chain joins TRBV11-2 to TRBJ2-3; D is uncertain. This CDR3 is built from 13 residues. The V gene lost 5 bases and the J gene lost 4 bases, with 10 bases spanning the gap. Germline lookup yields CDR1 SGHAT and CDR2 FQNNGV.

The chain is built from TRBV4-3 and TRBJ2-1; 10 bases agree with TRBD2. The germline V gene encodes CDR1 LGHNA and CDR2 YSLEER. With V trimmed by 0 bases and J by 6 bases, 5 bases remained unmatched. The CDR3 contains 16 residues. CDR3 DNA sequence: TGCGCCAGCAGCCAAGATGGAGTAGCGGGAGGCAATGAGCAGTTCTTC. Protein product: CASSQDGVAGGNEQFF.

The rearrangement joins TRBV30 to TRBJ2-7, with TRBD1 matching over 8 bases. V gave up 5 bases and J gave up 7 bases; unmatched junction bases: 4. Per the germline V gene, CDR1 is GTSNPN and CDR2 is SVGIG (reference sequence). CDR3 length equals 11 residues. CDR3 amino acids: CAWGQGGEQYF. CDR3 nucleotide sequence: TGTGCCTGGGGACAGGGTGGAGAGCAGTACTTC.

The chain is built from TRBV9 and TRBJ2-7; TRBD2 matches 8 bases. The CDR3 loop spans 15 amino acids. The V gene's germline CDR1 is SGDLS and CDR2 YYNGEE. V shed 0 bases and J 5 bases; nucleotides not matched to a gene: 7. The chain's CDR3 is CASSVEPGGWDEQYF. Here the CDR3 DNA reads TGTGCCAGCAGCGTAGAGCCGGGAGGGTGGGACGAGCAGTACTTC. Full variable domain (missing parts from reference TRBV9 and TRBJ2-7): DSGVTQTPKHLITATGQRVTLRCSPRSGDLSVYWYQQSLDQGLQFLIQYYNGEERAKGNILERFSAQQFPDLHSELNLSSLELGDSALYFCASSVEPGGWDEQYFGPGTRLTVT.

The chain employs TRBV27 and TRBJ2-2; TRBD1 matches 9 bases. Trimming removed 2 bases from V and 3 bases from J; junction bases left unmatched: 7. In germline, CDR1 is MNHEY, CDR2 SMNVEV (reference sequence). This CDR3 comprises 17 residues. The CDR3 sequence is CASSLPKQGADTGELFF. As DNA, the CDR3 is TGTGCCAGCAGTTTACCGAAACAGGGGGCGGACACCGGGGAGCTGTTTTTT.

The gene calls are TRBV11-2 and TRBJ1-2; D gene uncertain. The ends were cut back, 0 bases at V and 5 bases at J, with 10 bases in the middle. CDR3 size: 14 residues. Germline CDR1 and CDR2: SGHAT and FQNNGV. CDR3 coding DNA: TGTGCCAGCAGCTTAGACGGCGCGGTATATGGCTACACCTTC. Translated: CASSLDGAVYGYTF.

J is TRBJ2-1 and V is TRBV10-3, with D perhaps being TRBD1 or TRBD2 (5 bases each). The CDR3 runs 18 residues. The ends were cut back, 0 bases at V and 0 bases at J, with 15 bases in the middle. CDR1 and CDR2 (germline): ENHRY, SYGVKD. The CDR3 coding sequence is TGTGCCATCAGTGAGTCGGACCGTGGGGGAGCCTCCTACAATGAGCAGTTCTTC. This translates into CAISESDRGGASYNEQFF.

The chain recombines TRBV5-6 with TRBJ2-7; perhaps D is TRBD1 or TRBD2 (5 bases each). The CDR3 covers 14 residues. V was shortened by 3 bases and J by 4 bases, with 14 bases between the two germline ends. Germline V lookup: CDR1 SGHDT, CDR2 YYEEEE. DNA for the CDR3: TGTGCCAGCAGCTGGGACCTATCGGGTTACGAGCAGTACTTC. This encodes CASSWDLSGYEQYF.

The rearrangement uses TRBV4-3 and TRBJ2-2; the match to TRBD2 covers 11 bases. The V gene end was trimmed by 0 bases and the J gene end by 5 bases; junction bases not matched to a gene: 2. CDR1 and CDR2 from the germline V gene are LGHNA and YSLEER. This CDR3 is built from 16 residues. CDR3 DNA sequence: TGCGCCAGCAGCCAAGATAGGACTAGCGGGACCGGGGAGCTGTTTTTT. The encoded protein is CASSQDRTSGTGELFF.

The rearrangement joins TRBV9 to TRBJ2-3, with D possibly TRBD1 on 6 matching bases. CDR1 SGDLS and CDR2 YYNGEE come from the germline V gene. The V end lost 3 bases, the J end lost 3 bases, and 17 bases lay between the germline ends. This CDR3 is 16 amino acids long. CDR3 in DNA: TGTGCCAGCAGCGAACTACGACAGGAACCAACAGATACGCAGTATTTT. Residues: CASSELRQEPTDTQYF.

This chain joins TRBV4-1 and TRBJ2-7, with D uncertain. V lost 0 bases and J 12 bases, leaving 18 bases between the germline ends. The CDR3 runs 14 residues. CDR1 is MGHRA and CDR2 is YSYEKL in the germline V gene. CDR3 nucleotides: TGCGCCAGCAGCCAAGAGCCCCTGACTGCTTCCTCGTACTTC. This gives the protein CASSQEPLTASSYF.

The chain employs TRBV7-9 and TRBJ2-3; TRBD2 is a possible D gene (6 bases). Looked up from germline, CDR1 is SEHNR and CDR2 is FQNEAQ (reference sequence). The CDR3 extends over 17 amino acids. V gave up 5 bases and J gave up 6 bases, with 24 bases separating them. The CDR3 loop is CASSDYEGAGVADTQYF. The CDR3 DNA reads TGTGCCAGCAGCGACTACGAGGGAGCGGGTGTTGCTGATACGCAGTATTTT.

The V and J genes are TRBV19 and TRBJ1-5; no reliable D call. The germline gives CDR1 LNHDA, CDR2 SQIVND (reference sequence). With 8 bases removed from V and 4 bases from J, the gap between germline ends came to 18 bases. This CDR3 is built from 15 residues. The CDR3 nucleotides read TGTGCCAGTGGACCCACGGGGTTAAGTAATCAGCCCCAGCATTTT. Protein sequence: CASGPTGLSNQPQHF. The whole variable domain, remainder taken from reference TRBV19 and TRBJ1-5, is DGGITQSPKYLFRKEGQNVTLSCEQNLNHDAMYWYRQDPGQGLRLIYYSQIVNDFQKGDIAEGYSVSREKKESFPLTVTSAQKNPTAFYLCASGPTGLSNQPQHFGDGTRLSIL.

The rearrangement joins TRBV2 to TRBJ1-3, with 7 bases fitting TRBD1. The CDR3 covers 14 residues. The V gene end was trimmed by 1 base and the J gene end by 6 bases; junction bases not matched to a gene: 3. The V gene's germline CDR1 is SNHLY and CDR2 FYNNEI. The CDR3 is CASSEGQGVNTIYF. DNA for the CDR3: TGTGCCAGCAGTGAAGGGCAGGGGGTAAACACCATATATTTT.

In nucleotides, the CDR3 is TGTGCCTGGGCGGGGGATGGGCTGGAGACCCAGTACTTC. Its protein product is CAWAGDGLETQYF. The genes are TRBV30 and TRBJ2-5; 7 bases map to TRBD2. Germline V lookup: CDR1 GTSNPN, CDR2 SVGIG (reference sequence). V was pared by 5 bases and J by 5 bases, with 8 bases of the junction left unmatched. The CDR3 is 13 amino acids.

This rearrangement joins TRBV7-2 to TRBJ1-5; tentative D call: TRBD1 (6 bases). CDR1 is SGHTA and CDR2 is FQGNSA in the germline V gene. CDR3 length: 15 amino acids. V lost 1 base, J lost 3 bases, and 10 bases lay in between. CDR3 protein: CASSLGTGNNQPQHF. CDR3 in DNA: TGTGCCAGCAGCTTAGGAACAGGGAACAATCAGCCCCAGCATTTT.